The T cell receptor beta chain described here comes from a study of blood T cell repertoires in COVID-19. Study in general: From the United States, Italy and Spain came samples of acute and convalescent COVID-19. T cells, B-cell-depleted T cells, or PBMCs provided the cDNA or gDNA that served as material.

Profiled with immunoSEQ multiplex PCR; TCRdb holds only in-frame clones, not every one. Here the sample spans around 180,000 clones, approximately 81% being singletons. Seattle cases were enrolled at active infection and followed longitudinally. Sequencing input: peripheral blood. The clonotype originates from a person between 70 and 80 years old with COVID-19, enrolled during active disease.

CDR3 nucleotides: TGTGCCAGCAGCTTGGGTGGGGGAGGCAGCGAGCAGTACTTC. It yields the protein CASSLGGGGSEQYF. This chain connects TRBV7-8 to TRBJ2-7; D perhaps matches TRBD2 (6 bases). CDR1 SGHVS and CDR2 FQNEAQ come from the germline V gene. This CDR3 has 14 residues. V lost 3 bases and J 6 bases, leaving 15 bases between the germline ends.